This TCR beta chain derives from a study of shared clonotypes between healthy human individuals. In the original workflow: As immunoSEQ supplied junction-only sequences (without quality scores), filtering differed. Libraries were prepared by immunoSEQ multiplex PCR; TCRdb keeps only in-frame clonotypes and omits some of them. V and J calls and clone size are copied from that table; D and trimming were computed from the DNA. The sample comprises approximately 810,000 clones, around 93% of which are singletons, and around 24% rests with the top ten. Selected positively for CCR7 and CD45RO-negative, naive CD8 cells excluded terminally differentiated effector memory CD45RA+ cells. Study findings and constraints: Genetic and exposure-history diversity was limited by the small donor number.

Concerning this clone itself: As yet, its antigen is unknown.

The CDR3 runs 15 residues. Germline CDR1 is SGDLS and CDR2 is YYNGEE. J lost 0 bases, V lost 3 bases, and 3 bases had no gene match. The specimen sequenced was naive CD8+ T cells sorted from blood. The rearrangement joins TRBV9 to TRBJ1-3; TRBD1 matches 7 bases. The receptor was isolated from a man aged 25 to 40 in good health. CDR3 sequence: CASSARDSSGNTIYF. The CDR3 DNA is TGTGCCAGCAGCGCCCGGGACAGCTCTGGAAACACCATATATTTT.